This is a list of T cell receptor beta chains from one sample in a study of T cell clones after liver transplantation. Only in-frame clones appear in the TCRdb table, and some are missing; sequencing was by immunoSEQ multiplex PCR. The repertoire includes tens of thousands of clones, about 70% of them detected once, and 2.8% sits in the top ten. The material was CD4+ T cells from blood, obtained at the roughly 16-month timepoint. The receptors here all came from a human patient who received a liver transplant. Some T cells could come from the graft donor. The CDR3 runs from the conserved cysteine through the conserved F or W.

TRBV11-2	TRBJ2-3	CASSLTSGTGASNTQYF
TRBV19	TRBJ2-2	CASSLSENTGELFF
TRBV11-3	TRBJ1-1	CASSLVGAGGTEAFF
TRBV29-1	TRBJ2-1	CSGGLAGNEQFF
TRBV19	TRBJ2-2	CASSRTSGGTNTGELFF
TRBV29-1	TRBJ2-5	CSVVYLLASSGETQYF
TRBV19	TRBJ1-2	CASSIRVDYGYTF
TRBV28	TRBJ1-5	CASSLPPGHNQPQHF
TRBV5-1	TRBJ1-3	CASSFGGPGNTIYF
TRBV5-1	TRBJ2-7	CASSNGTGGGEQYF
TRBV25-1	TRBJ1-2	CASSEYDSGGYTF
TRBV19	TRBJ1-2	CASSIQAGGYGYTF
TRBV7-6	TRBJ2-2	CASSLAAGGAHTGELFF
TRBV4-2	TRBJ1-1	CASSQDVWNTEAFF
TRBV7-2	TRBJ2-3	CASSQQAGGPETQYF
TRBV28	TRBJ2-5	CASSKAAQETQYF
TRBV25-1	TRBJ1-2	CASSDHKYGYTF
TRBV6-1	TRBJ1-5	CASSDPGTGSYSNQPQHF
TRBV6-1	TRBJ1-3	CASSEFARGVSGNTIYF
TRBV11-2	TRBJ2-3	CASSPYGDSTDTQYF
TRBV29-1	TRBJ1-2	CSVQGLRDYGYTF
TRBV10-3	TRBJ2-3	CAISGGRSQPDTQYF
TRBV2	TRBJ1-1	CASSLTTGGSDFF
TRBV20-1	TRBJ2-1	CTSGRNEQFF
TRBV28	TRBJ1-6	CASRQRQDSPLHF
TRBV28	TRBJ1-5	CASRTPGTNQPQHF
TRBV11-2	TRBJ2-6	CASSLDLAAGANVLTF
TRBV19	TRBJ1-6	CASSKVQGWAPLHF
TRBV7-9	TRBJ1-4	CASSQLGGTNEKLFF
TRBV2	TRBJ2-5	CASRKGQHQETQYF
TRBV28	TRBJ1-5	CASSHRTGGAYQPQHF
TRBV11-2	TRBJ2-1	CASSLGQSYNEQFF
TRBV6-5	TRBJ2-1	CASSITGGYNEQFF
TRBV28	TRBJ2-7	CASSFSLAGLTYEQYF
TRBV5-4	TRBJ2-1	CASSLARLAGVNEQFF
TRBV30	TRBJ2-3	CAWSGTGPSTDTQYF
TRBV15	TRBJ2-2	CATNPGQGSNTGELFF
TRBV11-3	TRBJ1-1	CASSRLTVNTEAFF
TRBV27	TRBJ2-3	CASSRTPGLGADTQYF
TRBV4-1	TRBJ1-1	CASSQEDGPMNTEAFF
TRBV7-9	TRBJ1-2	CASSPNLDRDSGYTF
TRBV11-2	TRBJ1-2	CASSSLRDSPCGYTF
TRBV10-1	TRBJ2-4	CASMQGNIQYF
TRBV5-1	TRBJ1-2	CASSMTAGTGQGYTF
TRBV6-1	TRBJ2-1	CASSETGTGVFFF
TRBV18	TRBJ2-2	CASSPRNAGELFF
TRBV6-5	TRBJ1-5	CASSYPGQGNQPQHF
TRBV19	TRBJ2-1	CASSIDHGLAGAGEQFF
TRBV2	TRBJ1-4	CASSYNSLLTNEKLFF
TRBV28	TRBJ1-3	CASSSGGSGNTIYF
TRBV30	TRBJ2-3	CAWSAKDTQYF
TRBV7-9	TRBJ1-6	CASSLAGSDNSPLHF